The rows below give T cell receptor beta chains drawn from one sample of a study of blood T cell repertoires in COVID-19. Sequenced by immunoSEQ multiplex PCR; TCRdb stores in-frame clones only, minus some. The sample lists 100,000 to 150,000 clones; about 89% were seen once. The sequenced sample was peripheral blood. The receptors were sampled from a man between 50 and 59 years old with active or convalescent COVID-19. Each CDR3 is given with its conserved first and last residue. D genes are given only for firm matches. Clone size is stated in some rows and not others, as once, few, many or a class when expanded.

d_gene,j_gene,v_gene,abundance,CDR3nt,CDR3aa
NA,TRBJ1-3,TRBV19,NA,TGTGCCAGTAGTATCCGGGGGTCCGGAAACACCATATATTTT,CASSIRGSGNTIYF
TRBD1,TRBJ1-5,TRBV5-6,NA,TGTGCCAGCAGCTTGGCGGACAGGGCTAATCAGCCCCAGCATTTT,CASSLADRANQPQHF
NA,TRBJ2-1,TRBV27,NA,TGTGCCAGCAGTTTCCGCCGGGGATCCAATGAGCAGTTCTTC,CASSFRRGSNEQFF
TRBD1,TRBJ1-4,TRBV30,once,TGTGCCTGGAGTGTACCCAGGGGGCTCTCTAATGAAAAACTGTTTTTT,CAWSVPRGLSNEKLFF
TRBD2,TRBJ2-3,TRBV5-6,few,TGTGCCAGCAGCCTGGTGGCTAGCGGCTCAGATACGCAGTATTTT,CASSLVASGSDTQYF
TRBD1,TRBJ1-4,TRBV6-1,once,TGTGCCAGCAGTTGGGGACAGGCCGTTAATGAAAAACTGTTTTTT,CASSWGQAVNEKLFF
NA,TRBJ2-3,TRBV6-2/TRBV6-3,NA,TGTGCCAGCAGTTACGAGGGGGTGGGCACAGATACGCAGTATTTT,CASSYEGVGTDTQYF
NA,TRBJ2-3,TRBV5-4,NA,TGTGCCAGCAGCTCACAGGGACGGTATAGCACAGATACGCAGTATTTT,CASSSQGRYSTDTQYF
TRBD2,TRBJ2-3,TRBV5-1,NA,TGCGCCCGCAGCTTGGGGGCGGGGGGAGCCACAGATACGCAGTATTTT,CARSLGAGGATDTQYF
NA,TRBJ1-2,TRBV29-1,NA,TGCAGCGTTGAAGTGGGGGGAGCGGGGCGCTACACCTTC,CSVEVGGAGRYTF
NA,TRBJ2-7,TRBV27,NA,TGTGCCAGCGGCCGGGACTCTTACGAGCAGTACTTC,CASGRDSYEQYF
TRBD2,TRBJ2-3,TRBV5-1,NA,TGCGCCAGCAGCTTGGCGACTAGCGGGAACGCAGATACGCAGTATTTT,CASSLATSGNADTQYF
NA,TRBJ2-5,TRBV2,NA,TGTGCCAGCAGTGACCCCCTAGTTAAAGAGACCCAGTACTTC,CASSDPLVKETQYF
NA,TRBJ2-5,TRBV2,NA,TGTGCCAGCAGTGAAGCGCTTCAGGGGGAGACCCAGTACTTC,CASSEALQGETQYF
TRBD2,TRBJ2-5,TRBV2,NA,TGTGCCAGCAGTGAAGGGATTAGCGGGGGCCCGCAAGAGACCCAGTACTTC,CASSEGISGGPQETQYF
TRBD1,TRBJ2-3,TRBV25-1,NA,TGTGCCAGCAGTGAGGCAACAGGGGGCGCCCCAGATACGCAGTATTTT,CASSEATGGAPDTQYF
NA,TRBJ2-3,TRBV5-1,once,TGCGCCAGCAGCTTGGCCGGGGCAGATACGCAGTATTTT,CASSLAGADTQYF
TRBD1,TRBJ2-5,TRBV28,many,TGTGCCAGCAAAGGACAGGGGCGCCTCGGGGAGACCCAGTACTTC,CASKGQGRLGETQYF
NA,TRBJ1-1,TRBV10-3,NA,TGTGCCATCAGTCAAATGCAGGGGCTGGGGACTGAAGCTTTCTTT,CAISQMQGLGTEAFF
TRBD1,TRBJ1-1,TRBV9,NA,TGTGCCAGCAGCCCCCGTGTGGACAGGGATAACACTGAAGCTTTCTTT,CASSPRVDRDNTEAFF
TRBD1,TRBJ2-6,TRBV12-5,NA,TGTGCTAGTGGTTTCCCCCGCCGGGACAGGCAGGGGCTGGCTGGGGCCAACGTCCTGACTTTC,CASGFPRRDRQGLAGANVLTF
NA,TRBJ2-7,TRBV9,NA,TGTGCCAGCAGCCCCCGGGTGTCCCCCCACTACGAGCAGTACTTC,CASSPRVSPHYEQYF
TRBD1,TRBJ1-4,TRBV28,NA,TGTGCCAGCAGGGGACAGGGTGCAACTAATGAAAAACTGTTTTTT,CASRGQGATNEKLFF
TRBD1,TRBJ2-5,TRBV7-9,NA,TGTGCCAGCAGCTTAGCAATTGGGCCCGACAGGGGATCAGAGGCCCAGTACTTC,CASSLAIGPDRGSEAQYF
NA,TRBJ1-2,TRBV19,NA,TGTGCCAGTAGTGCCCAAACGGGGGGTTCTGGCTATGGCTACACCTTC,CASSAQTGGSGYGYTF
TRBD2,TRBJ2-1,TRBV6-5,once,TGTGCCAGCAGTTACATGCGGGGGAGCTCCTACAATGAGCAGTTCTTC,CASSYMRGSSYNEQFF
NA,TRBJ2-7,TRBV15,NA,TGTGCCACCAGCAGAGACAGGGACAACGAGCAGTACTTC,CATSRDRDNEQYF
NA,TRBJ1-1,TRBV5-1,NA,TGCGCCAGCAGCTTGGACGGGGGAGAGAATCGGGAAGCTTTCTTT,CASSLDGGENREAFF